Each of the 23 T cell receptor beta chains below was sequenced from the same sample in a study of blood T cell repertoires in COVID-19. Measured with immunoSEQ multiplex PCR; TCRdb has only the in-frame clones, and not every one. This sample has hundreds of thousands of clones; just under 90% occur once, and the top ten carry approximately 10%. Sequenced input: PBMCs or T cells enriched from blood (not recorded which). These receptors came from a woman between 45 and 60 years old who had recovered from COVID-19.

This clone was seen only a few times. The chain is built from TRBV19 and TRBJ2-2, with 8 bases aligning to TRBD1. The CDR3 runs 18 residues. V lost 6 bases and J lost 5; bases outside the gene matches: 17. Germline lookup yields CDR1 LNHDA and CDR2 SQIVND (reference sequence). The CDR3 spells CASRRQGRVGRGTGELFF. DNA of the CDR3: TGTGCCAGTAGGCGACAGGGGAGAGTTGGTCGGGGAACCGGGGAGCTGTTTTTT.

The rearrangement joins TRBV28 to TRBJ2-2; the D gene is possibly TRBD1 (6 bases). Trimming cost V 1 base and J 4 bases, with 10 bases left between them. This CDR3 has 15 amino acids. Germline-derived CDR1 and CDR2 are MDHEN and SYDVKM. In nucleotides, the CDR3 is TGTGCCAGCAGTTTATCGGGACAAACCACCGGGGAGCTGTTTTTT. Its translation is CASSLSGQTTGELFF.

The rearrangement joins TRBV5-5 to TRBJ2-5; possibly TRBD1 for D (6 bases). The CDR3 contains 19 residues. The germline gives CDR1 SGHKS, CDR2 YYEKEE (reference sequence). The V and J ends lost 2 bases and 3 bases respectively, with 26 bases between them. The CDR3 is CASSFVLGDIRVFEETQYF. The CDR3 nucleotides are TGTGCCAGCAGCTTCGTTCTCGGGGACATCCGTGTCTTCGAAGAGACCCAGTACTTC.

Comment on this clone: Other nucleotide sequences in the sample specify the same CDR3. The gene calls are TRBV5-1 and TRBJ2-1; 11 bases agree with TRBD2. This CDR3 contains 15 residues. CDR1 SGHRS and CDR2 YFSETQ come from the germline V gene. V dropped 4 bases and J dropped 4; count of bases not matched to a gene: 4. The DNA for the CDR3 is TGCGCCAGCAGCCCCGGGACTAGCGGTTACAATGAGCAGTTCTTC. Encoded protein: CASSPGTSGYNEQFF.

The chain couples TRBV30 to TRBJ2-7; D remains unclear. Trimming pared 0 bases from V and 6 bases from J, leaving 9 bases between. Germline CDR1 and CDR2: GTSNPN and SVGIG (reference sequence). The CDR3 sequence is 12 residues long. CDR3 in DNA: TGTGCCTGGAGTGTCAGACCAGGCGAGCAGTACTTC. This encodes CAWSVRPGEQYF.

Comment on this clone: The junction departs from germline at one end; a sequencing error may be responsible. J is TRBJ2-5 and V is TRBV7-7; TRBD1 is a possible D gene (5 bases). Per the germline V gene, CDR1 is SSHAT and CDR2 is FNYEAQ (reference sequence). The CDR3 loop spans 16 amino acids. Written as DNA, the CDR3 is TGTGCTAGCAGCTTAGGTGTACAGGCAAGCCAAGAGACCCAGTACTTC. Translating it yields CASSLGVQASQETQYF.

This chain uses TRBV14 with TRBJ2-7, with 7 bases identical to TRBD1. Germline trimming cut 4 bases from V and 4 bases from J; bases unmatched to any gene: 4. Germline lookup yields CDR1 SGHDN and CDR2 FVKESK. The CDR3 runs to 13 residues. Here the CDR3 DNA reads TGTGCCAGCAGCCCTAGGACAGGTTACGAGCAGTACTTC. This translates into CASSPRTGYEQYF.

This clone was recorded once. The chain joins TRBV7-2 to TRBJ1-5; D is perhaps TRBD1 (5 bases). V was pared by 4 bases and J by 7 bases, with 17 bases between. The CDR3 runs 15 residues. The V gene's germline CDR1 is SGHTA and CDR2 FQGNSA. In DNA, the CDR3 is TGTGCCAGCAGCTCGATAGCGGGGGTGGGCCAGCCCCAGCATTTT. Translation gives CASSSIAGVGQPQHF.

The chain is built from TRBV5-6 and TRBJ2-7; 10 nucleotides match TRBD1. The CDR3 consists of 15 residues. V shed 4 bases, J shed 2 bases, and the junction held 6 bases outside the gene matches. CDR1 is SGHDT and CDR2 is YYEEEE in the germline V gene. The chain's CDR3 is CASSGGQGTPYEQYF. DNA for the CDR3: TGTGCCAGCAGCGGGGGACAGGGGACGCCCTACGAGCAGTACTTC.

This clone was picked up a small number of times. The J gene is TRBJ1-5, the V gene TRBV5-6; TRBD1 agrees at 9 bases. CDR1 and CDR2 from the germline V gene are SGHDT and YYEEEE. The CDR3 loop spans 16 amino acids. The junction had 12 bases not matched to a gene; V was cut back by 4 bases and J by 7 bases. The CDR3 DNA follows: TGTGCCAGCAGCCGAACAGGGGGACAGGGATCGCAGCCCCAGCATTTT. As protein: CASSRTGGQGSQPQHF.

This rearrangement joins TRBV7-8 to TRBJ1-4, with a weak D call TRBD1 (6 bases). Per the germline V gene, CDR1 is SGHVS and CDR2 is FQNEAQ. The ends were cut back, 5 bases at V and 4 bases at J, with 11 bases in the middle. The CDR3 is 14 amino acids. The CDR3 region has the DNA TGTGCCAGCAGCCAGACAGGAATTAATGAAAAACTGTTTTTT. Translation: CASSQTGINEKLFF. The full variable domain, completed using reference TRBV7-8 and TRBJ1-4, is GAGVSQSPRYKVAKRGQDVALRCDPISGHVSLFWYQQALGQGPEFLTYFQNEAQLDKSGLPSDRFFAERPEGSVSTLKIQRTQQEDSAVYLCASSQTGINEKLFFGSGTQLSVL.

Only one count was recorded for this clone. The J gene is TRBJ2-7, the V gene TRBV2; D not certain. Trimming removed 6 bases at V and 4 bases at J, with 10 bases between. Germline lookup yields CDR1 SNHLY and CDR2 FYNNEI. The CDR3 totals 12 residues. The CDR3 sequence: CASRGQTYEQYF. The CDR3 DNA sequence: TGTGCCAGCAGGGGCCAAACGTACGAGCAGTACTTC.

The table lists this clone with a few counts. The chain has TRBV28 and TRBJ1-1; the D is unclear. V lost 8 bases to trimming and J lost 3 bases, with 7 bases between them. The CDR3 totals 11 residues. Germline loops: CDR1 MDHEN, CDR2 SYDVKM. The CDR3 here is CASQKYTEAFF. In DNA form, the CDR3 reads TGTGCCAGCCAAAAATACACTGAAGCTTTCTTT.

V gene TRBV14 combines with J gene TRBJ1-4, with D perhaps TRBD1 (5 bases). Trimming took 2 bases from V and 5 from J, leaving 6 bases between them. Per germline, CDR1 SGHDN and CDR2 FVKESK. CDR3 length equals 13 residues. The CDR3 loop is CASSQRQNEKLFF. The CDR3 nucleotides are TGTGCCAGCAGCCAAAGACAGAATGAAAAACTGTTTTTT.

Points on this clone: The junction departs from germline at one end; a sequencing error may be responsible. The rearrangement joins TRBV5-1 to TRBJ2-5; 8 bases line up with TRBD2. This CDR3 contains 15 residues. The germline gives CDR1 SGHRS, CDR2 YFSETQ. The CDR3 DNA sequence: TGCGCCCGCAGCTCCGGGGGGGGGCGCCAAGAGACCCAGTACTTC. Translating it yields CARSSGGGRQETQYF. The entire variable domain, with the rest obtained from reference TRBV5-1 and TRBJ2-5, is as follows: KAGVTQTPRYLIKTRGQQVTLSCSPISGHRSVSWYQQTPGQGLQFLFEYFSETQRNKGNFPGRFSGRQFSNSRSEMNVSTLELGDSALYLCARSSGGGRQETQYFGPGTRLLVL.

The rearrangement links TRBV12-3 or TRBV12-4 to TRBJ1-5; D ambiguous. V lost 6 bases to trimming and J lost 5 bases, with 11 bases between them. The CDR3 sequence is 13 residues long. The CDR3 spells CASSQQFDQPQHF. DNA of the CDR3: TGTGCCAGCAGCCAACAATTTGATCAGCCCCAGCATTTT.

The chain carries TRBV5-5 and TRBJ1-1; TRBD1 agrees at 7 bases. Germline-derived CDR1 and CDR2 are SGHKS and YYEKEE (reference sequence). J was trimmed by 0 bases and V by 4 bases; bases with no gene match: 9. This CDR3 contains 16 residues. The CDR3 DNA sequence: TGTGCCAGCAGCCCCGGGGCAGGGGGTATGAACACTGAAGCTTTCTTT. This translates into CASSPGAGGMNTEAFF.

This chain connects TRBV7-8 to TRBJ1-6, with a tentative D call TRBD1 (5 bases). The ends were cut back, 4 bases at V and 9 bases at J, with 10 bases in the middle. The CDR3 loop spans 13 amino acids. Germline lookup yields CDR1 SGHVS and CDR2 FQNEAQ. CDR3 sequence: CASSWGGGSPLHF. The CDR3 coding sequence is TGTGCCAGCAGCTGGGGGGGAGGTTCACCCCTCCACTTT.

The CDR3 DNA sequence: TGTGCCAGCAGCATAACGACAGATGAAAAACTGTTTTTT. Encoded protein: CASSITTDEKLFF. This chain uses TRBV7-2 with TRBJ1-4; tentatively, D is TRBD1 (5 bases). The length of the CDR3 is 13 residues. The V and J ends lost 5 bases and 6 bases respectively, with 10 bases between them. Germline V gene lookup returns CDR1 SGHTA and CDR2 FQGNSA.

The chain recombines TRBV7-2 with TRBJ1-2, with D possibly being TRBD1 (5 bases). V lost 5 bases and J lost 7, with 20 bases in between. Germline CDR1 is SGHTA and CDR2 is FQGNSA. CDR3 length equals 15 residues. Written as DNA, the CDR3 is TGTGCCAGCAGCGGAGGGGAGGGAGCAGTGGGTGGCTACACCTTC. Translating gives CASSGGEGAVGGYTF.

This chain's CDR3 is CASSPGTSGAYNEQFF. The CDR3 DNA follows: TGTGCCAGCTCACCCGGGACTAGCGGAGCCTACAATGAGCAGTTCTTC. This chain joins TRBV18 and TRBJ2-1, with 11 bases fitting TRBD2. The CDR3 extends over 16 amino acids. The V gene's germline CDR1 is KGHSH and CDR2 LQKENI. J was trimmed by 2 bases and V by 3 bases; bases with no gene match: 3. Variable domain in full (rest from reference TRBV18 and TRBJ2-1): NAGVMQNPRHLVRRRGQEARLRCSPMKGHSHVYWYRQLPEEGLKFMVYLQKENIIDESGMPKERFSAEFPKEGPSILRIQQVVRGDSAAYFCASSPGTSGAYNEQFFGPGTRLTVL.

The chain carries TRBV28 and TRBJ1-5, with D unclear. The CDR3 is made up of 15 amino acids. V was shortened by 3 bases and J by 2 bases, with 11 bases between the two germline ends. Germline V gives CDR1 MDHEN, CDR2 SYDVKM. The CDR3: CASSLSSIGNQPQHF. The CDR3 DNA is TGTGCCAGCAGTTTGAGTAGTATAGGCAATCAGCCCCAGCATTTT.

This chain joins TRBV5-5 and TRBJ1-5; tentative D call: TRBD1 (5 bases). CDR1 and CDR2 from the germline V gene are SGHKS and YYEKEE (reference sequence). The CDR3 runs 15 residues. The V and J ends lost 0 bases and 3 bases respectively, with 10 bases between them. The DNA of the CDR3 is TGTGCCAGCAGCTTGGGTCAGGGCTACAATCAGCCCCAGCATTTT. Translated, it gives CASSLGQGYNQPQHF.